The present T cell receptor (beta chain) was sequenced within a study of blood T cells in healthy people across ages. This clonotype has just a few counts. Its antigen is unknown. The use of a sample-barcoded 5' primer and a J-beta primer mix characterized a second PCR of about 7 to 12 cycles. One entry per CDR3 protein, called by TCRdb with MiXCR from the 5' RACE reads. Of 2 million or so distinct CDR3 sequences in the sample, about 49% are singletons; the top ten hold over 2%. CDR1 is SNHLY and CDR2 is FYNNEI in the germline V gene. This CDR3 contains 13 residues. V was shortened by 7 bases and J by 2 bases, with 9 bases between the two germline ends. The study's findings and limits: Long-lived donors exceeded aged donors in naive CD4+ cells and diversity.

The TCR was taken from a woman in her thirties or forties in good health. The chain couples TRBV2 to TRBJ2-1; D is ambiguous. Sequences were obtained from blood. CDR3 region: CASNPQAYNEQFF. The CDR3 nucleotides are TGTGCCAGCAACCCCCAGGCCTACAATGAGCAGTTCTTC.